This T cell receptor beta chain was captured by sequencing in a study of blood T cell repertoires in COVID-19. On the study more broadly: The samples span acute and convalescent COVID-19 from the United States, Italy and Spain. Sample material is recorded as cDNA or gDNA derived from T cells, B-cell-depleted T cells, or PBMCs.

As originally analysed: For nucleated cells, counts were estimated from reference gene primer amplification. Here immunoSEQ multiplex PCR was the method, and the copy in TCRdb shows in-frame clones only, minus some. V and J calls and clone size are copied from that table; D and trimming were computed from the DNA. The table has 95,000 to 110,000 clones, around four fifths seen once. This CDR3 spans 12 amino acids. V was pared by 4 bases and J by 6 bases, with 7 bases between. Germline CDR1 is MNHEY and CDR2 is SVGEGT. Sequences were obtained from peripheral blood. This sequence was found in a human donor in a cohort sampled during active COVID-19. The chain combines TRBV6-2 or TRBV6-3 with TRBJ1-5; the D is unclear. CDR3 protein: CASSLGLQPQHF. CDR3 coding DNA: TGTGCCAGCAGTTTGGGCCTTCAGCCCCAGCATTTT.